The source of this T cell receptor beta chain is a study of cytomegalovirus exposure and HLA in healthy donors (dated by TCRdb to 2016 to 2017). Background for the entire study: An earlier analysis of about 560 of the donors reported about 300 Gb of sequence data and some 110 million unique TCR beta sequences obtained from approximately 180 million T cells. An early release covering 500 to 750 HLA-typed donors comprised approximately 300 gigabases of sequencing data and around 80 million unique TCR sequences. Among the roughly 370 genotyped donors, under 90% belonged to the genetic ancestry cluster associated with self-reported Caucasian donors. The study aimed to test whether signatures of past pathogen exposure could be identified by cataloging public T cell receptors. Using immunosequencing, the study profiled T cell repertoires from 500 to 800 subjects and related those repertoires to cytomegalovirus serostatus. In addition to the first cohort of roughly 700 subjects, a separate validation cohort of about 120 different subjects was used. The study combined high-throughput TCR immunosequencing, statistical association of individual TCRs with disease status, and machine learning to predict cytomegalovirus infection status. To study patterns of TCR occurrence, a later analysis re-analyzed previously published TCR beta repertoires from 650 to 750 donors and added high-resolution HLA genotyping. In the later analysis, no new phenotypic data were used to find candidate immune exposures; instead, reliance was placed on TCR beta sequences and their occurrence across donors. To decide whether each TCR beta V gene segment behaved as functional or pseudogenic, an earlier analysis of approximately 600 of the donors relied on high-throughput TCR beta sequencing. Alongside the repertoire data, information on donor age, sex, ethnicity and CMV serostatus was compiled. A later genetic analysis took genome-wide SNP genotypes for about three fifths of the 666 donors and used that subset as a discovery cohort. All discovery cohort repertoires had been generated using a single sequencing platform. HLA typing included class I and class II loci at four-digit resolution. Typing coverage varied by locus: roughly 629-640 donors for A, B, C, DRB1 and DQB1; 500 to 550 for DQA1; around 570 for DPA1; roughly 450 for DPB1. Because of strong linkage in the cohort, 5 or 6 DR-DQ haplotypes were treated as single units for association and clustering. Among 398 genotyped donors of the cohort, an average of around 240,000 unique TCR beta nucleotide sequences were sequenced per donor, roughly 18% of them non-productive.

Comment on this clone: Its antigen remains unidentified. This sample includes further DNA sequences coding for the same CDR3.

The cohort consisted of some 670 healthy bone marrow donors. All cohort members were sampled while nominally healthy, although unrecorded immune exposures were likely present. The donor tested CMV seropositive, placing the donor among the 290 or so seropositive members of the cohort. A peripheral blood sample was provided by each donor, and peripheral blood mononuclear cells were used for TCR beta sequencing. The Qiagen DNeasy Blood Extraction Kit was used to extract genomic DNA from the blood cell samples. The CDR3 numbers 12 residues from cysteine through phenylalanine. This entry keeps only the CDR3 DNA: 36 bases, framed from base 1. V ends up 3 bases short and J 4 bases short, with an unmatched junction base count of 0. Via the germline V gene, CDR1 is SGHAT and CDR2 FQNNGV. General conclusions and limits of the study: Compared with equally common non-associated chains, HLA-associated TCR beta chains in a later analysis were more clonally expanded and had lower generation probabilities. Because HLA typing was unavailable for some donors at each locus, only the typed subset was used in association tests. The classifier was reported to diagnose cytomegalovirus status with high specificity and sensitivity in both the original cohort and the validation cohort. Strong co-occurrence of HLA alleles, especially DR and DQ, made assigning TCR associations to individual alleles difficult. Correlated functional status among segregating V segments might reflect linkage disequilibrium, but an unknown experimental factor could not be ruled out. In vitro tests confirmed that a few of the cytomegalovirus-associated TCR beta chains recognize cytomegalovirus antigens. This cohort had only TCR beta chains sequenced, and the lack of alpha or paired-chain data limited which features could be detected. Compared with the 666-donor mean, donors in an Asian-associated ancestry cluster had fewer N-insertions in productive TCRs, according to a later genetic analysis. The 87-base-pair reads could not distinguish some IMGT-functional V segments, including TRBV6-2 and TRBV6-3, so those segments were excluded. It was suggested by the authors that the approach could potentially be generalized to other disease states and immunological phenotypes. Most TCR sequences were seen in very few donors, while some public TCRs were found in many individuals. Specific HLA alleles were associated with more than 15,000 TCR beta sequences at a false discovery rate of 0.05 in a later analysis. The study gave a list of some 150 TCR beta chains associated with cytomegalovirus. A later analysis reported that several top co-occurrence clusters appeared linked to parvovirus B19, influenza, CMV and Epstein-Barr virus. A further reported finding was that TCR beta sequences accurately predicted the HLA-A and HLA-B alleles for most subjects in the first cohort. In an earlier analysis of roughly 500 of the donors, most TCR beta V segments appeared in productive rearrangements about 87% or about 30% of the time, broadly matching IMGT annotations. A cluster of highly shared sequence variants was judged likely to represent a technical artifact of the sequencing pipeline. Immune exposure information for the cohort was limited to CMV serostatus. The presence/absence analyses assumed that sequencing depth was roughly uniform across donors, and that assumption may not be true. A later analysis found that most CMV-associated TCR beta chains appeared HLA-restricted, with HLA associations seemingly driven largely by CMV exposure. Approximately 18 rarely observed V segments, including chromosome 9 orphons, were excluded from the earlier analysis of several hundred of the donors because counts were too low. V-gene and J-gene trimming of TCR beta chains was associated with a missense DCLRE1C variant in a later genetic analysis, and the association was replicated in an independent cohort. In a later analysis, the rate of TCR association differed among HLA loci, with DRB1 alleles having the most associated TCRs and HLA-C alleles having the fewest.

Libraries were constructed by the immunoSEQ multiplex PCR assay. For the multiplex PCR, a mixture combining 60 forward primers for TCR Vbeta segments and 13 reverse primers for TCR Jbeta segments was used. Amplification of the CDR3 region of rearranged TCR beta genes was performed with a multiplex PCR assay on genomic DNA. The amplified TCR beta libraries were sequenced on the Illumina HiSeq System as 87-base-pair reads. On the authors' methods: Across the roughly 670 repertoires, a later analysis counted some 80 million unique TCR beta chains, around 11 million of which were shared by at least two donors. Raw reads were error-corrected and collapsed into unique sequences with a nearest-neighbor algorithm that merged closely related sequences to remove PCR and sequencing errors. Alignment of CDR3 sequences to IMGT reference sequences was used to assign V, D and J gene segments. For a sequence to be retained, a match of at least six nucleotides was required to both a V gene segment and a J gene segment. Rearrangements were called productive when the CDR3 lacked stop codons and stayed in frame with V and J; all others were non-productive. Following IMGT convention, CDR3 was defined as the stretch from the second conserved V-encoded cysteine up to the conserved J-encoded phenylalanine. Sequences without an unambiguous match to a single V gene segment were excluded from the earlier analysis of about 600 of the donors. In an earlier analysis of a few hundred of the donors, V segments were called functional above 56.7% productive rearrangements and were called segregating when the between-donor standard deviation exceeded 5%. To diagnose cytomegalovirus status from the catalog of TCR beta chain sequences, a statistical classification framework was built. A later analysis assigned V and J genes by comparing TCR nucleotide sequences with IMGT/GENE-DB human TR gene sequences. Using the TCRdist pipeline, a later analysis assigned CDR3 sequences along with most-parsimonious VDJ recombination scenarios. In a later analysis, each TCR beta chain was defined by its CDR3 amino acid sequence together with its V-gene family, and reads without a unique V-gene family were excluded. In a later analysis, approximately 640 highly shared, low-generation-probability nucleotide sequences were removed to address suspected cross-contamination and a sequencing artifact. A later analysis calculated a clonal expansion index for each public chain from normalized within-repertoire ranks of inferred template counts. Generation probabilities in a later analysis came from a VDJ recombination model fitted to out-of-frame rearrangements, and those results were checked against IGoR. In a later analysis, hypergeometric tests were used to score TCR-TCR, TCR-HLA and TCR-CMV co-occurrence, with a repertoire-size bias correction applied to TCR pairs. To estimate false discovery rates, a later analysis permuted the HLA or CMV assignments 20 times. A later analysis grouped co-occurring TCRs with DBSCAN, adding TCRdist sequence similarity when clustering within HLA-allele-positive subsets. Repertoires with fewer than 30,000 or more than 120,000 public chains, plus five repertoires with anomalous nucleotide sharing, were excluded from co-occurrence clustering. TCRdb stores this immuneACCESS table with in-frame sequences only. Part of the clones is absent; in the studies checked, under half of the shortfall reflects unresolved V genes, and no reason is known for the rest. V and J calls and clone size are those listed in that table; D and trimming were worked out from the DNA. The record for this sample contains 60,000 to 65,000 clones. In total, the top ten clones hold roughly 5.4% of the sample.

The sequencing input was PBMCs. Rearrangement joined TRBV11-2 to TRBJ2-7; 7 bases in the middle match TRBD1. The TCR originated in a man aged 25 to 45 in good health and CMV-seropositive. The encoded CDR3 is CASSLDRYEQYF. Here is the DNA: TGTGCCAGCAGCTTGGACAGGTACGAGCAGTACTTC.